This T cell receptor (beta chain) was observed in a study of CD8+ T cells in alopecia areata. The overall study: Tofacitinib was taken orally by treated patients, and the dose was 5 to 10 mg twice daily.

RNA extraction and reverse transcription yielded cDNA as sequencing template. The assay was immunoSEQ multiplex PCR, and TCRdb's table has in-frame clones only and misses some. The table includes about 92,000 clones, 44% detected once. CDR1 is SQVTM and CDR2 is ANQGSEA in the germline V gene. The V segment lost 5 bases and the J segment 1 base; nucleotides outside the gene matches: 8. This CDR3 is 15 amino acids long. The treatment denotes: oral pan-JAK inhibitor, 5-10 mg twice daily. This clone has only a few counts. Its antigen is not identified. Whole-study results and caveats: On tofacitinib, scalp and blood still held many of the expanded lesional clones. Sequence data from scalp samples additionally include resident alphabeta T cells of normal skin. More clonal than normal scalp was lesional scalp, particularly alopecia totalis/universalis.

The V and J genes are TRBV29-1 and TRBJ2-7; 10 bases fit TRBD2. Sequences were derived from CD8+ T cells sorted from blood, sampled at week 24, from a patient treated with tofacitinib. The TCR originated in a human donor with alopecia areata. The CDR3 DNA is TGCAGCGTTTACGGACTAGCGGAGACTTCCTACGAGCAGTACTTC. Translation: CSVYGLAETSYEQYF.